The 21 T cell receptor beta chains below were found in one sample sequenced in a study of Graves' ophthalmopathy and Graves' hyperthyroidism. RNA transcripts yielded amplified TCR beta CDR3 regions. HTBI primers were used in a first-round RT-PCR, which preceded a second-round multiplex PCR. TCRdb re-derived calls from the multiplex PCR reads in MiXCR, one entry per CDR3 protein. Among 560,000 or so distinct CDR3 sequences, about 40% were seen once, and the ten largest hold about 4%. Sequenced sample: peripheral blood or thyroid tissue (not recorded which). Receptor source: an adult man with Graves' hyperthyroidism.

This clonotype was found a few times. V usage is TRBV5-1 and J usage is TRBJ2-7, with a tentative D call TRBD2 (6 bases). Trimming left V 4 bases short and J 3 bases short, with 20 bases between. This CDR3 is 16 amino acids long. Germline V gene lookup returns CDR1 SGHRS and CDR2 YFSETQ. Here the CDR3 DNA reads TGCGCCAGCAGCCCACATCCGGGCAGGCGGGACTACGAGCAGTACTTC. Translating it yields CASSPHPGRRDYEQYF.

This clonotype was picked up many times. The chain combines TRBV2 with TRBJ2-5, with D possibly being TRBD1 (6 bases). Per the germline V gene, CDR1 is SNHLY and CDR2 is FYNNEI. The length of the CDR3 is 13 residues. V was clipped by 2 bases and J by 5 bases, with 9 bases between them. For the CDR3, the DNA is TGTGCCAGCAGTGAATTAGGGGGTGAGACCCAGTACTTC. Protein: CASSELGGETQYF.

The CDR3 is CATSDLSGGAVDEQFF. CDR3 DNA: TGTGCCACCAGTGATCTGAGCGGGGGGGCGGTCGATGAGCAGTTCTTC. This rearrangement joins TRBV24-1 to TRBJ2-7, with 10 bases lining up with TRBD2. The J call may be mistaken, given a closer DNA end match to TRBJ2-1. Looked up from germline, CDR1 is KGHDR and CDR2 is SFDVKD. The CDR3 runs to 16 residues.

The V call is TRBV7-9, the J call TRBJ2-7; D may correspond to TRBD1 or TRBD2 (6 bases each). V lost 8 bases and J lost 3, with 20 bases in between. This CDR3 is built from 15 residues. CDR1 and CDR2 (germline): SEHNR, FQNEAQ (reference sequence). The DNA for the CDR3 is TGTGCCAGCGCGGCCTCGAGTAGGGGGGACTACGAGCAGTACTTC. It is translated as CASAASSRGDYEQYF.

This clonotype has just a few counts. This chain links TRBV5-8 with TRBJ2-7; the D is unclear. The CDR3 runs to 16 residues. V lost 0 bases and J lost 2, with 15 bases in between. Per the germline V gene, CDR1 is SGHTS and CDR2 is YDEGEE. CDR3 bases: TGTGCCAGCAGCTTGGTTGGGCAGGCTTACCCCTACGAGCAGTACTTC. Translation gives CASSLVGQAYPYEQYF.

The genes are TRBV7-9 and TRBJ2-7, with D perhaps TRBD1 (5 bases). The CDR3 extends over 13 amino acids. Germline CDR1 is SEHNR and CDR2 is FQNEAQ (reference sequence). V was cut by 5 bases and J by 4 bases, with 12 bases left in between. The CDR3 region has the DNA TGTGCCAGCAGCGCCCCTAGGGGTTACGAGCAGTACTTC. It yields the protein CASSAPRGYEQYF.

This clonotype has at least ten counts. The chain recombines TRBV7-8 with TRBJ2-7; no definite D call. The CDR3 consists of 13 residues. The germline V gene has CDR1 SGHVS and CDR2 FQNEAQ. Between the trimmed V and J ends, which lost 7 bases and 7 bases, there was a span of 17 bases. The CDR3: CASKSGPAVEQYF. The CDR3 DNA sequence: TGTGCCAGCAAGTCCGGCCCAGCTGTGGAGCAGTACTTC. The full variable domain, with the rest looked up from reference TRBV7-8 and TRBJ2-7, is GAGVSQSPRYKVAKRGQDVALRCDPISGHVSLFWYQQALGQGPEFLTYFQNEAQLDKSGLPSDRFFAERPEGSVSTLKIQRTQQEDSAVYLCASKSGPAVEQYFGPGTRLTVT.

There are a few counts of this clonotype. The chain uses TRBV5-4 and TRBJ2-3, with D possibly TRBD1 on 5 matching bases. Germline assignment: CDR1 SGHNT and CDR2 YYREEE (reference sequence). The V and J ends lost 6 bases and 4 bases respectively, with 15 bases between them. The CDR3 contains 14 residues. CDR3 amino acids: CASTAGLGADTQYF. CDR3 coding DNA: TGTGCCAGCACCGCAGGGTTAGGGGCAGATACGCAGTATTTT. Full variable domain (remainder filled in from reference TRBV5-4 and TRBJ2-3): ETGVTQSPTHLIKTRGQQVTLRCSSQSGHNTVSWYQQALGQGPQFIFQYYREEENGRGNFPPRFSGLQFPNYSSELNVNALELDDSALYLCASTAGLGADTQYFGPGTRLTVL.

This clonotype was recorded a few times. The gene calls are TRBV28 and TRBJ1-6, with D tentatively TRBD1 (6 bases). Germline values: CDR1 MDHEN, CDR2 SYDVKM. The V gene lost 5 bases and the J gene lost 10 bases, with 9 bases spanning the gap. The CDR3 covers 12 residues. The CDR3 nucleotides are TGTGCCAGCAGTGCGACAGGCTCACCCCTCCACTTT. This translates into CASSATGSPLHF.

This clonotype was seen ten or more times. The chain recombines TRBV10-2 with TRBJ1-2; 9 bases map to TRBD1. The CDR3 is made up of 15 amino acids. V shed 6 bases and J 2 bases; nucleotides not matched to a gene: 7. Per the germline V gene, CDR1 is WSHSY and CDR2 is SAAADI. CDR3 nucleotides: TGCGCCAGCAGGGACGGACAGGGGTTGAACTATGGCTACACCTTC. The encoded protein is CASRDGQGLNYGYTF.

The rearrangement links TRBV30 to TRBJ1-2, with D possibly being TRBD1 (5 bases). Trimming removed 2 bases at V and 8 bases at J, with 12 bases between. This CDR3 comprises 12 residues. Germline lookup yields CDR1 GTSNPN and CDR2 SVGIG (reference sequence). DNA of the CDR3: TGTGCCTGGAGTCTATCAGGGCAAGGCTACACCTTC. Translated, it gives CAWSLSGQGYTF.

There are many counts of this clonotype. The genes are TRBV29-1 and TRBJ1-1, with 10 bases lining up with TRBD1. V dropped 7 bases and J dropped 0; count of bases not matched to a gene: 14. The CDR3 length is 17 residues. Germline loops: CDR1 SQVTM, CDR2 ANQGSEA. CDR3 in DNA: TGCAGCGGACAGGGGGCGAGAAAGTCCGTCATGAACACTGAAGCTTTCTTT. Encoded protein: CSGQGARKSVMNTEAFF.

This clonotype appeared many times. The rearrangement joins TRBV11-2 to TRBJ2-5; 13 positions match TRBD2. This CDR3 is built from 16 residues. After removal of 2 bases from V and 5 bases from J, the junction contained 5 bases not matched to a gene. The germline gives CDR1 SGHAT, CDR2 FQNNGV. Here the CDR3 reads CASSLPATSGRETQYF. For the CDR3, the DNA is TGTGCCAGCAGCTTACCCGCGACTAGCGGGAGGGAGACCCAGTACTTC.

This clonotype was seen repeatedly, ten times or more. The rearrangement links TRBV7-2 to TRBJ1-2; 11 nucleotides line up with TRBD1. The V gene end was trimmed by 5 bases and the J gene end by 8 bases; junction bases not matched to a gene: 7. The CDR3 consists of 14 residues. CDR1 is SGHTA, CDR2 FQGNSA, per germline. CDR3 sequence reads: CASSPRTGGNGYTF. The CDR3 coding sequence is TGTGCCAGCAGCCCGAGGACAGGGGGCAACGGCTACACCTTC.

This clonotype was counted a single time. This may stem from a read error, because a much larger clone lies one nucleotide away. The CDR3 region has the DNA TGTGCCAGCAGCGAAGACAGGGTTGGCCATGGCTACACCTTC. Its translation: CASSEDRVGHGYTF. The chain uses TRBV6-5 and TRBJ1-2; the match to TRBD1 covers 7 bases. CDR3 length: 14 residues. Trimming cost V 6 bases and J 6 bases; bases outside gene matches: 10. Germline V gene lookup returns CDR1 MNHEY and CDR2 SVGAGI.

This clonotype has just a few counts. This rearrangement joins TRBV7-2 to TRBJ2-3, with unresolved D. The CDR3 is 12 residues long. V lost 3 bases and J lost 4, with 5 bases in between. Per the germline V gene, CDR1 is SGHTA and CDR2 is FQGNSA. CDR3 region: CASSFRADTQYF. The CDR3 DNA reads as TGTGCCAGCAGCTTCCGAGCAGATACGCAGTATTTT. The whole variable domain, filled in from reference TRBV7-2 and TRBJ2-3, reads GAGVSQSPSNKVTEKGKDVELRCDPISGHTALYWYRQSLGQGLEFLIYFQGNSAPDKSGLPSDRFSAERTGGSVSTLTIQRTQQEDSAVYLCASSFRADTQYFGPGTRLTVL.

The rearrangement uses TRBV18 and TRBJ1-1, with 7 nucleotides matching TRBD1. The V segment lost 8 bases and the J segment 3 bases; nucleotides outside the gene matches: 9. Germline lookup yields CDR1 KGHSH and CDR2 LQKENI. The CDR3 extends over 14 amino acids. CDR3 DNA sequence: TGTGCCAGCACATCTAACACAGGGGACACTGAAGCTTTCTTT. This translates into CASTSNTGDTEAFF.

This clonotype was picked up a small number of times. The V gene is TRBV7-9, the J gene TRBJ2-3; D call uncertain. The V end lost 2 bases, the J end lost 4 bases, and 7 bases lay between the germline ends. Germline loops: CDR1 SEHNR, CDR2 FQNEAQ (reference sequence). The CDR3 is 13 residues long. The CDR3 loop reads CASSLLGADTQYF. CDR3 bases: TGTGCCAGCAGCTTACTCGGCGCAGATACGCAGTATTTT.

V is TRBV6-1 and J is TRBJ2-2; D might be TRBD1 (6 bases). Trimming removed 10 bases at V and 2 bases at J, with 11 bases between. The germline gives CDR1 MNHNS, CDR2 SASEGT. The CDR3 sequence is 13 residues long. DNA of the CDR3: TGTGCCATCTGGGGGCCTAACACCGGGGAGCTGTTTTTT. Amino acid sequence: CAIWGPNTGELFF.

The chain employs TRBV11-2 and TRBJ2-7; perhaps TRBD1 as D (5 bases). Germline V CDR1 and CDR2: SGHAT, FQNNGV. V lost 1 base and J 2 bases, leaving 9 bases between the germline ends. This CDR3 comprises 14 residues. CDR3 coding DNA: TGTGCCAGCAGCTTAGCACAGGAGACCTACGAGCAGTACTTC. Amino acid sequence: CASSLAQETYEQYF.

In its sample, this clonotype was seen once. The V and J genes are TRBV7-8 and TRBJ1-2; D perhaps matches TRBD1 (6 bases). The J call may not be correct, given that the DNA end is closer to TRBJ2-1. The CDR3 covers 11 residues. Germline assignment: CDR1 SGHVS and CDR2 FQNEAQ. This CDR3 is CASSLEGVQFF. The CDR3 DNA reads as TGTGCCAGCAGCTTAGAGGGGGTACAGTTCTTC.